The entry that follows covers one T cell receptor beta chain sequence. The sample belongs to a study of identical twins. TCRdb itself ran the 5' RACE reads through MiXCR, one entry per CDR3 protein. In the table there are 690,000 or so distinct CDR3 sequences, roughly 8% of which are singletons. Germline V gives CDR1 LGHNA, CDR2 YNFKEQ. The length of the CDR3 is 15 residues. V lost 4 bases to trimming and J lost 2 bases; unmatched junction nucleotides: 5. The data were also submitted as part of a second study, on yellow fever vaccine responses in identical twins.

The source is a woman between 18 and 29 years old in good health. Sequenced: PBMCs. This sequence joins TRBV4-2 and TRBJ2-7; 10 bases map to TRBD1. The CDR3 region has the DNA TGTGCCAGCAGCCCGGACAGGGGGGGGCCCTACGAGCAGTACTTC. It specifies CASSPDRGGPYEQYF.